Listed here are 21 T cell receptor beta chains from one sample, sequenced in a study of blood T cell repertoires in COVID-19. Clones were sequenced by immunoSEQ multiplex PCR, and TCRdb holds only the in-frame ones, with some missing. The sample shows 300,000 to 400,000 clones, roughly 87% of them seen only once. The sample consisted of peripheral blood. The source is a man under 40 with COVID-19, enrolled during active disease.

The CDR3 region has the DNA TGTGCCAGCAGTTACGGGACAGGATTTGATGAAAAACTGTTTTTT. Translating gives CASSYGTGFDEKLFF. The chain recombines TRBV6-2 or TRBV6-3 with TRBJ1-4, with 8 bases matching TRBD1. Germline values: CDR1 MNHEY, CDR2 SVGEGT. The CDR3 totals 15 residues. With V trimmed by 2 bases and J by 6 bases, 5 bases remained unmatched.

The V call is TRBV18, the J call TRBJ1-2, with TRBD1 matching over 7 bases. The germline gives CDR1 KGHSH, CDR2 LQKENI. J lost 3 bases, V lost 1 base, and 5 bases had no gene match. This CDR3 is built from 15 residues. This CDR3 is CASSPRWQGDYGYTF. DNA of the CDR3: TGTGCCAGCTCACCACGGTGGCAGGGGGACTATGGCTACACCTTC.

The V call is TRBV30, the J call TRBJ1-2, with TRBD1 as a possible D gene (6 bases). With 0 bases removed from V and 8 bases from J, the gap between germline ends came to 16 bases. Per germline, CDR1 GTSNPN and CDR2 SVGIG (reference sequence). This CDR3 comprises 14 residues. The CDR3 sequence is CAWSVQYRANGYTF. The CDR3 DNA sequence: TGTGCCTGGAGTGTACAGTACAGGGCTAACGGCTACACCTTC.

V usage is TRBV5-5 and J usage is TRBJ2-3; perhaps TRBD2 as D (5 bases). The CDR3 spans 14 residues. Per germline, CDR1 SGHKS and CDR2 YYEKEE (reference sequence). Trimming took off 4 bases at V and 1 base at J, with 10 bases between the two ends. CDR3 sequence (DNA): TGTGCCAGCAGCCGGACTCCGCGCACAGATACGCAGTATTTT. It codes for CASSRTPRTDTQYF.

The rearrangement joins TRBV28 to TRBJ1-2, with 8 bases that match TRBD1. The trim removed 5 bases at V and 4 bases at J, leaving 6 bases unmatched. The CDR3 has 14 amino acids. The germline gives CDR1 MDHEN, CDR2 SYDVKM. The CDR3 DNA sequence: TGTGCCAGCAGTATACTACAGGGGGGCTATGGCTACACCTTC. This gives the protein CASSILQGGYGYTF.

V gene TRBV11-3 combines with J gene TRBJ2-2; perhaps TRBD1 as D (6 bases). Germline loops: CDR1 SGHNT, CDR2 YENEEA. The CDR3 covers 15 residues. V gave up 5 bases and J gave up 0 bases, with 10 bases separating them. The CDR3 DNA sequence: TGTGCCAGCAGCCCGACAGGTTCGAACACCGGGGAGCTGTTTTTT. This translates into CASSPTGSNTGELFF.

The chain has TRBV7-2 and TRBJ2-1, with D possibly being TRBD1 (5 bases). CDR1 and CDR2 (germline): SGHTA, FQGNSA. V lost 2 bases to trimming and J lost 9 bases, with 14 bases between them. This CDR3 comprises 14 residues. CDR3 in DNA: TGTGCCAGCAGCTTATGGGCAGGGATGGGTGAGCAGTTCTTC. It specifies CASSLWAGMGEQFF.

This chain links TRBV2 with TRBJ2-7; 8 bases match TRBD1. The CDR3 sequence is 14 residues long. With V trimmed by 6 bases and J by 0 bases, 4 bases remained unmatched. Looked up from germline, CDR1 is SNHLY and CDR2 is FYNNEI. CDR3 region: CASRAGTGSYEQYF. The CDR3 DNA reads as TGTGCCAGCAGAGCCGGGACAGGCTCCTACGAGCAGTACTTC.

The chain joins TRBV7-3 to TRBJ2-7; 8 bases line up with TRBD1. Trimming removed 4 bases from V and 6 bases from J; junction bases left unmatched: 8. This CDR3 is built from 14 residues. Looked up from germline, CDR1 is SGHTA and CDR2 is FQGTGA. The CDR3 spells CASSSTGGTSEQYF. The CDR3 coding sequence is TGTGCCAGCAGCTCTACAGGGGGGACATCCGAGCAGTACTTC.

This chain joins TRBV11-3 and TRBJ2-7; possible D gene TRBD2, 6 bases. The CDR3 totals 15 residues. V was shortened by 3 bases and J by 2 bases, with 14 bases between the two germline ends. In germline, CDR1 is SGHNT, CDR2 YENEEA. CDR3 coding DNA: TGTGCCAGCAGCTTGTCGGGCAGGGAGGCCTACGAGCAGTACTTC. It codes for CASSLSGREAYEQYF.

V gene TRBV30 combines with J gene TRBJ1-2; TRBD1 agrees at 7 bases. The CDR3 length is 14 residues. With V trimmed by 2 bases and J by 6 bases, 9 bases remained unmatched. CDR1 is GTSNPN and CDR2 is SVGIG in the germline V gene (reference sequence). In DNA, the CDR3 is TGTGCCTGGAGTTTGGGGGCAGGGGGTCATGGCTACACCTTC. This gives the protein CAWSLGAGGHGYTF.

This rearrangement joins TRBV19 to TRBJ1-4, with D tentatively TRBD1 (6 bases). With 5 bases removed from V and 8 bases from J, the gap between germline ends came to 12 bases. Per the germline V gene, CDR1 is LNHDA and CDR2 is SQIVND (reference sequence). This CDR3 comprises 13 residues. The CDR3 region is CASSFRTAEKLFF. In DNA form, the CDR3 reads TGTGCCAGTAGTTTTCGGACAGCAGAAAAACTGTTTTTT.

V and J are TRBV29-1 and TRBJ1-1, with 8 nucleotides matching TRBD1. Germline trimming cut 6 bases from V and 1 base from J; bases unmatched to any gene: 4. CDR1 is SQVTM, CDR2 ANQGSEA, per germline. The CDR3 extends over 13 amino acids. This CDR3 is CSVGDRTNTEAFF. The CDR3 nucleotides read TGCAGCGTGGGGGACAGGACGAACACTGAAGCTTTCTTT.

J is TRBJ1-2 and V is TRBV28; 12 bases are shared with TRBD1. Germline V lookup: CDR1 MDHEN, CDR2 SYDVKM. V lost 8 bases and J lost 8; bases outside the gene matches: 12. The CDR3 extends over 15 amino acids. The CDR3 DNA follows: TGTGCCAGCTCCTCTCCGGGACAGGGGGCGCGGGGCTACACCTTC. This sequence encodes CASSSPGQGARGYTF.

V usage is TRBV21-1 and J usage is TRBJ1-4; the table's D call, TRBD1, was not checked against the DNA. TRBV21-1 is recorded as a pseudogene. This CDR3 spans 12 amino acids. Written as DNA, the CDR3 is TGTGCCAGGCCTATGGGGCCCCGGGAACTGTTTTTT. Amino acid sequence: CARPMGPRELFF.

The V gene is TRBV10-3, the J gene TRBJ1-1, with a weak D call TRBD1 (5 bases). Germline CDR1 ENHRY, CDR2 SYGVKD. V was cut by 5 bases and J by 3 bases, with 13 bases left in between. CDR3 size: 14 residues. The CDR3 DNA is TGTGCCATCAGTTTCTCAGGCAGGGACACTGAAGCTTTCTTT. Its translation: CAISFSGRDTEAFF.

The chain is built from TRBV18 and TRBJ1-4, with no clear D. The germline V gene has CDR1 KGHSH and CDR2 LQKENI. The CDR3 totals 13 residues. Deletions cut 4 bases from V and 3 bases from J, with 6 bases between. CDR3 loop: CASSRGANEKLFF. CDR3 nucleotides: TGTGCCAGCTCACGAGGAGCTAATGAAAAACTGTTTTTT.

The J gene is TRBJ2-7, the V gene TRBV5-4; no clear D gene. V was shortened by 4 bases and J by 5 bases, with 10 bases between the two germline ends. The V gene's germline CDR1 is SGHNT and CDR2 YYREEE (reference sequence). There are 12 residues in the CDR3. CDR3 sequence (DNA): TGTGCCAGCAGCCGAGACGGAGACGAGCAGTACTTC. Amino acid sequence: CASSRDGDEQYF. Using reference TRBV5-4 and TRBJ2-7 for the parts outside the CDR3, the full variable domain is ETGVTQSPTHLIKTRGQQVTLRCSSQSGHNTVSWYQQALGQGPQFIFQYYREEENGRGNFPPRFSGLQFPNYSSELNVNALELDDSALYLCASSRDGDEQYFGPGTRLTVT.

The V and J genes are TRBV29-1 and TRBJ1-1; no clear D. CDR1 and CDR2 from the germline V gene are SQVTM and ANQGSEA. The CDR3 sequence is 13 residues long. V was cut by 1 base and J by 4 bases, with 10 bases left in between. The CDR3 spells CSVEVVLGTEAFF. The CDR3 coding sequence is TGCAGCGTTGAAGTTGTTCTCGGCACTGAAGCTTTCTTT.

The chain employs TRBV19 and TRBJ1-1; 10 bases line up with TRBD1. Trimming took 2 bases from V and 10 from J; bases not matched to a gene: 7. Germline V lookup: CDR1 LNHDA, CDR2 SQIVND (reference sequence). This CDR3 has 14 amino acids. The CDR3 loop reads CASSIPDRGPVAFF. The CDR3 DNA reads TGTGCCAGTAGTATACCTGACAGGGGGCCAGTAGCTTTCTTT.

J is TRBJ2-1 and V is TRBV7-3, with 9 positions matching TRBD1. Trimming at V came to 3 bases and at J to 12 bases, leaving 9 bases not matched to a gene. Germline V gene sequence: CDR1 SGHTA, CDR2 FQGTGA. CDR3 length equals 14 residues. In DNA form, the CDR3 reads TGTGCCAGCAGCTTGTCCCGGGACAGGGAACGGCAGTTCTTC. Translated: CASSLSRDRERQFF. Using reference TRBV7-3 and TRBJ2-1 for the parts outside the CDR3, the full variable domain is GAGVSQTPSNKVTEKGKYVELRCDPISGHTALYWYRQSLGQGPEFLIYFQGTGAADDSGLPNDRFFAVRPEGSVSTLKIQRTERGDSAVYLCASSLSRDRERQFFGPGTRLTVL.